The clone carrying this T cell receptor beta chain was detected once. Its antigen is undetermined. Donors in the study were healthy people who gave bone marrow. The germline V and J ends were trimmed by 5 bases and 3 bases, with 20 bases remaining between them. The CDR3 totals 17 residues. Germline CDR1 and CDR2: LNHDA and SQIVND (reference sequence). In the PCR, 60 Vbeta and 13 Jbeta primers were used. Produced via immunoSEQ multiplex PCR; TCRdb's table is partial and in-frame only. The repertoire consists of over 200,000 clones, with roughly 84% occurring once and the leading ten covering 1% to 1.5%. The sample comes from a study of cytomegalovirus exposure and HLA in healthy donors. Study findings and constraints: Later findings reportedly placed an Asian-associated ancestry cluster below the approximately 670-donor mean for N-insertions. The authors enumerated over 150 TCR beta chains as linked to cytomegalovirus.

The TCR originated in a human donor in good health. The chain is built from TRBV19 and TRBJ2-1; maybe TRBD1 (5 bases). The specimen sequenced was PBMCs. This CDR3 is CASSQRHQGWSYNEQFF. The CDR3 coding sequence is TGTGCCAGTAGTCAAAGGCATCAGGGATGGAGCTACAATGAGCAGTTCTTC. Using reference TRBV19 and TRBJ2-1 for the parts outside the CDR3, the full variable domain is DGGITQSPKYLFRKEGQNVTLSCEQNLNHDAMYWYRQDPGQGLRLIYYSQIVNDFQKGDIAEGYSVSREKKESFPLTVTSAQKNPTAFYLCASSQRHQGWSYNEQFFGPGTRLTVL.